The 19 T cell receptor beta chains given below trace back to one sample, sequenced in a study of T-cell memory formation after mild COVID-19. TCRdb used MiXCR to reprocess the 5' RACE reads, holding one entry per CDR3 protein. The top ten clones hold roughly 23% of a sample with 300,000 to 350,000 distinct CDR3 sequences, more than 13% of them seen once. The source material was PBMCs or a T cell subset sorted from them (not recorded which). The receptors come from a man between 18 and 29 years old who had mild COVID-19 (a few samples of this study predate the infection). Cell type and time point are not known.

There are a few counts of this clonotype. The J gene is TRBJ1-5, the V gene TRBV18; TRBD1 agrees at 8 bases. Unmatched junction bases numbered 4, after V lost 6 bases and J lost 0 bases. CDR1 KGHSH and CDR2 LQKENI come from the germline V gene. The CDR3 loop spans 15 amino acids. CDR3 sequence: CASSEQGGSNQPQHF. The CDR3 bases are TGTGCCAGCTCTGAACAGGGGGGTAGCAATCAGCCCCAGCATTTT.

This clonotype has a handful of counts. For the CDR3, the DNA is TGTGCCAGCACCCTTCTAGGGGGAAGAGAGACCCAGTACTTC. Translated: CASTLLGGRETQYF. This chain joins TRBV7-2 and TRBJ2-5; D is perhaps TRBD1 (6 bases). CDR1 is SGHTA, CDR2 FQGNSA, per germline. The V and J ends lost 7 bases and 4 bases respectively, with 16 bases between them. This CDR3 is built from 14 residues.

This clonotype was observed a handful of times. The CDR3: CASTPLNGGELGNEQFF. The CDR3 DNA sequence: TGTGCCAGCACGCCCTTGAACGGGGGCGAGTTAGGGAATGAGCAGTTCTTC. The chain links TRBV6-5 to TRBJ2-1; D is tentatively TRBD1 or TRBD2 (6 bases each). V lost 7 bases, J lost 7 bases, and 26 bases lay in between. This CDR3 is built from 17 residues. Germline lookup yields CDR1 MNHEY and CDR2 SVGAGI.

This clonotype was recorded once. The chain combines TRBV15 with TRBJ1-2; the D is unclear. CDR3 length equals 15 residues. CDR1 LNHNV and CDR2 YYDKDF come from the germline V gene (reference sequence). With 0 bases removed from V and 8 bases from J, the gap between germline ends came to 16 bases. CDR3 amino acids: CATSRDTLAGPGYTF. Written as DNA, the CDR3 is TGTGCCACCAGCAGAGATACGTTGGCGGGCCCGGGCTACACCTTC.

This sequence joins TRBV5-1 and TRBJ1-2; D may be TRBD1 (6 bases). The CDR3 covers 12 residues. CDR1 is SGHRS and CDR2 is YFSETQ in the germline V gene. Trimming took 5 bases from V and 8 from J, leaving 13 bases between them. The CDR3 reads CASRRGTIGYTF. CDR3 DNA: TGCGCCAGCAGACGCGGGACAATAGGCTACACCTTC.

As DNA, the CDR3 is TGTGCCAGCGGCAGTGGCGGCTCCTACGAGCAGTACGTC. This encodes CASGSGGSYEQYV. The chain joins TRBV6-6 to TRBJ2-7; D not certain. Trimming cost V 8 bases and J 0 bases, with 11 bases left between them. Germline lookup yields CDR1 MNHNY and CDR2 SVGAGI (reference sequence). This CDR3 has 13 residues.

This clonotype was counted a few times. The V call is TRBV5-6, the J call TRBJ2-1; 10 bases align to TRBD2. There are 16 residues in the CDR3. CDR1 SGHDT and CDR2 YYEEEE come from the germline V gene. The V and J ends lost 2 bases and 4 bases, in that order; junction bases with no gene match: 6. The CDR3 nucleotides read TGTGCCAGCAGCTTTCCCCGGACTAGCGGTTACAATGAGCAGTTCTTC. Residues: CASSFPRTSGYNEQFF.

The CDR3 is CAISAAPDRGETQYF. The CDR3 DNA is TGTGCCATCAGTGCGGCTCCGGACAGGGGGGAGACCCAGTACTTC. The rearrangement uses TRBV10-3 and TRBJ2-5, with 10 bases aligning to TRBD1. The germline gives CDR1 ENHRY, CDR2 SYGVKD. With V trimmed by 4 bases and J by 5 bases, 7 bases remained unmatched. CDR3 length: 15 amino acids.

This clonotype occurred a few times. The chain uses TRBV29-1 and TRBJ2-1; D remains ambiguous. V was shortened by 5 bases and J by 2 bases, with 13 bases between the two germline ends. CDR3 length: 14 amino acids. The germline CDR1 and CDR2 sequences are SQVTM and ANQGSEA. The CDR3 is CSVKAEVTYNEQFF. The CDR3 DNA reads TGCAGCGTTAAAGCCGAGGTTACCTACAATGAGCAGTTCTTC.

This clonotype was seen only a few times. This chain joins TRBV6-2 or TRBV6-3 and TRBJ2-3; 8 bases agree with TRBD1. The CDR3 sequence is 12 residues long. CDR1 and CDR2 (germline): MNHEY, SVGEGT. J lost 8 bases, V lost 7 bases, and 5 bases had no gene match. CDR3 DNA sequence: TGTGCCAGCACACAGGGGGTTTTTACGCAGTATTTT. Its protein product is CASTQGVFTQYF.

This clonotype has ten or more counts. The chain carries TRBV18 and TRBJ2-5, with no clear D. The CDR3 extends over 14 amino acids. Germline assignment: CDR1 KGHSH and CDR2 LQKENI. V was clipped by 6 bases and J by 0 bases, with 11 bases between them. In DNA, the CDR3 is TGTGCCAGCTCGTCGTACGGTCACCAAGAGACCCAGTACTTC. This encodes CASSSYGHQETQYF.

The chain joins TRBV12-3 or TRBV12-4 to TRBJ2-1; D possibly matches TRBD1 or TRBD2 (5 bases each). This CDR3 region has 15 residues. V dropped 0 bases and J dropped 2 bases, with 8 bases sitting between them. The CDR3 DNA reads as TGTGCCAGCAGTTTAGCCCCGGGGCCCTACAATGAGCAGTTCTTC. It translates to CASSLAPGPYNEQFF.

The gene calls are TRBV15 and TRBJ2-7; tentative D call: TRBD2 (6 bases). CDR1 LNHNV and CDR2 YYDKDF come from the germline V gene (reference sequence). This CDR3 spans 15 amino acids. The V end lost 2 bases, the J end lost 2 bases, and 13 bases lay between the germline ends. As DNA, the CDR3 is TGTGCCACCAGCAGATCCGGGACGGGGGCCTACGAGCAGTACTTC. It encodes CATSRSGTGAYEQYF.

The CDR3: CAISESGATGGRYEQYF. CDR3 coding DNA: TGTGCCATCAGTGAGTCGGGGGCGACAGGGGGCCGCTACGAGCAGTACTTC. J is TRBJ2-7 and V is TRBV10-3, with 10 bases fitting TRBD1. The CDR3 sequence is 17 residues long. Germline lookup yields CDR1 ENHRY and CDR2 SYGVKD. Trimming removed 0 bases from V and 3 bases from J; junction bases left unmatched: 8.

This clonotype was seen more than once but under ten times. This chain uses TRBV27 with TRBJ2-7, with 7 bases matching TRBD1. The junction had 15 bases not matched to a gene; V was cut back by 5 bases and J by 2 bases. The CDR3 sequence is 17 residues long. CDR1 is MNHEY and CDR2 is SMNVEV in the germline V gene (reference sequence). The CDR3 DNA reads as TGTGCCAGCAGTCCGACGCGGACAGGCCCAATGGCCTACGAGCAGTACTTC. Translation: CASSPTRTGPMAYEQYF.

The J gene is TRBJ2-5, the V gene TRBV2; TRBD1 matches 8 bases. Germline V gene lookup returns CDR1 SNHLY and CDR2 FYNNEI. V was pared by 2 bases and J by 1 base, with 9 bases of the junction left unmatched. CDR3 length equals 17 residues. Here the CDR3 reads CASSESVLDRAQETQYF. The CDR3 DNA reads as TGTGCCAGCAGTGAAAGCGTGCTGGACAGGGCCCAAGAGACCCAGTACTTC.

The V call is TRBV19, the J call TRBJ1-1; the D gene is possibly TRBD1 (6 bases). This CDR3 is 14 amino acids long. The germline CDR1 and CDR2 sequences are LNHDA and SQIVND (reference sequence). Deletions cut 3 bases from V and 4 bases from J, with 12 bases between. CDR3 protein: CASSIGGPGTEAFF. The CDR3 DNA is TGTGCCAGTAGTATCGGGGGGCCGGGCACTGAAGCTTTCTTT. The full variable domain, its missing parts supplied by reference TRBV19 and TRBJ1-1, is DGGITQSPKYLFRKEGQNVTLSCEQNLNHDAMYWYRQDPGQGLRLIYYSQIVNDFQKGDIAEGYSVSREKKESFPLTVTSAQKNPTAFYLCASSIGGPGTEAFFGQGTRLTVV.

In this sample, this clonotype turned up many times. The chain employs TRBV5-1 and TRBJ1-1; D is ambiguous. CDR1 SGHRS and CDR2 YFSETQ come from the germline V gene. The ends were cut back, 6 bases at V and 4 bases at J, with 22 bases in the middle. This CDR3 region has 16 residues. The CDR3 spells CASKVRLEGWGTEAFF. CDR3 nucleotides: TGCGCCAGCAAGGTGAGGTTGGAAGGCTGGGGCACTGAAGCTTTCTTT. Drawing the rest from reference TRBV5-1 and TRBJ1-1, the complete variable domain is KAGVTQTPRYLIKTRGQQVTLSCSPISGHRSVSWYQQTPGQGLQFLFEYFSETQRNKGNFPGRFSGRQFSNSRSEMNVSTLELGDSALYLCASKVRLEGWGTEAFFGQGTRLTVV.

The chain uses TRBV24-1 and TRBJ2-1; the match to TRBD1 covers 9 bases. V shed 3 bases, J shed 5 bases, and the junction held 7 bases outside the gene matches. This CDR3 contains 16 residues. Germline-derived CDR1 and CDR2 are KGHDR and SFDVKD. The CDR3 spells CATSDPDRGHHNEQFF. The DNA for the CDR3 is TGTGCCACCAGTGATCCGGACAGGGGACACCACAATGAGCAGTTCTTC.